One T cell receptor (beta chain) is described in this entry. What it binds is not known. The CDR3 spans 13 residues. V shed 1 base and J shed 9 bases, with 12 bases lying between them. The germline V gene has CDR1 SEHNR and CDR2 FQNEAQ (reference sequence). This record belongs to a study of T cell responses to AZD1222 COVID-19 vaccine. Clones were read by immunoSEQ multiplex PCR, and TCRdb kept only the in-frame ones, dropping some. The sample includes some 100,000 clones, 90% of them seen just once. Findings and caveats of the study: After two AZD1222 doses, spike-specific TCR breadth and depth rose versus day 0. The study sampled repertoires only after the peak T cell response. The study reported that nearly half of spike-specific TCRs target unmutated variant regions.

The sample consisted of peripheral blood, taken on day 0 of AZD1222 vaccination. The chain joins TRBV7-9 to TRBJ1-1; no clear D. This receptor was identified in an adult in good health. The CDR3 is CASSLGVQTQAFF. The CDR3 region has the DNA TGTGCCAGCAGCTTAGGGGTCCAGACTCAAGCTTTCTTT. Full variable domain (remainder filled in from reference TRBV7-9 and TRBJ1-1): DTGVSQNPRHKITKRGQNVTFRCDPISEHNRLYWYRQTLGQGPEFLTYFQNEAQLEKSRLLSDRFSAERPKGSFSTLEIQRTEQGDSAMYLCASSLGVQTQAFFGQGTRLTVV.